A selection of T cell receptor beta chains follows, all from one sample in a study of Ad26.COV2.S vaccination and SARS-CoV-2 variants. Profiled with immunoSEQ multiplex PCR; TCRdb holds only in-frame clones, not every one. The sample contains some 420,000 clones, around 87% of which appear only once. The starting material was peripheral blood, obtained in a trial of Ad26.COV2.S vaccine versus placebo. The source of these receptors is a person aged 18-60 years who received the Ad26.COV2.S COVID-19 vaccine or a placebo. CDR3s include the opening cysteine and the closing phenylalanine or tryptophan. The D gene is left open where the match is weak. Clone size is stated in some rows and not others, as once, few, many or a class when expanded.

clone_size,v_call,d_call,j_call,cdr3_aa,cdr3_nt
.,TRBV27,TRBD2,TRBJ2-2,CASSRGLAGSGELFF,TGTGCCAGCAGTAGAGGACTAGCTGGGTCCGGGGAGCTGTTTTTT
.,TRBV7-9,.,TRBJ1-6,CASIPPRYRSSYNSPLHF,TGTGCCTCCATCCCGCCGAGATACAGGAGCTCCTATAATTCACCCCTCCACTTT
.,TRBV5-4,.,TRBJ2-2,CASSAGRSGTGELFF,TGTGCCAGCAGCGCAGGACGGTCGGGGACCGGGGAGCTGTTTTTT
.,TRBV23-1,.,TRBJ2-7,CASSQPSRGLGEQYF,TGCGCCAGCAGTCAACCGTCTCGGGGGTTGGGCGAGCAGTACTTC
.,TRBV12-3/TRBV12-4,.,TRBJ2-7,CASSFRVHEQYF,TGTGCCAGCAGTTTTCGTGTCCACGAGCAGTACTTC
.,TRBV9,TRBD1,TRBJ2-5,CASSGSGQQETQYF,TGTGCCAGCAGCGGATCGGGACAGCAAGAGACCCAGTACTTC
.,TRBV5-5,.,TRBJ2-7,CASSLAGTISYEQYF,TGTGCCAGCAGCTTGGCCGGGACAATTTCCTACGAGCAGTACTTC
few,TRBV27,TRBD1,TRBJ1-2,CASSPTGAYGYTF,TGTGCCAGCAGCCCAACAGGGGCCTATGGCTACACCTTC
.,TRBV28,.,TRBJ2-6,CASSSNRAGANVLTF,TGTGCCAGCAGTTCAAACAGGGCTGGGGCCAACGTCCTGACTTTC
few,TRBV15,TRBD2,TRBJ2-2,CATSRDFDELAGKTGELFF,TGTGCCACCAGCAGAGATTTCGACGAACTAGCGGGGAAAACCGGGGAGCTGTTTTTT
.,TRBV5-4,.,TRBJ2-7,CASSLAEGGIYEQYF,TGTGCCAGCAGCTTGGCGGAGGGGGGTATCTACGAGCAGTACTTC
.,TRBV5-6,.,TRBJ2-1,CASSLEGRGGSYNEQFF,TGTGCCAGCAGCTTGGAAGGGCGTGGCGGCTCCTACAATGAGCAGTTCTTC
.,TRBV28,.,TRBJ2-3,CASSLFDTFTDTQYF,TGTGCCAGCAGTTTATTTGACACATTCACAGATACGCAGTATTTT
.,TRBV5-4,.,TRBJ1-1,CASSIWGKYTEAFF,TGTGCCAGCAGTATCTGGGGGAAATACACTGAAGCTTTCTTT
.,TRBV28,.,TRBJ2-7,CASSSGGDPYEQYF,TGTGCCAGCAGTTCAGGGGGGGATCCCTACGAGCAGTACTTC
.,TRBV4-1,TRBD1,TRBJ1-5,CASSHEDRGHQPQHF,TGCGCCAGCAGCCACGAAGACAGGGGACATCAGCCCCAGCATTTT
.,TRBV21-1,.,TRBJ2-3,CASVSPWDRGPGDTQYF,TGTGCCAGCGTATCCCCATGGGACAGGGGGCCTGGGGATACGCAGTATTTT
.,TRBV10-2,.,TRBJ2-1,CASSEHEQFF,TGCGCCAGCAGTGAACACGAGCAGTTCTTC
once,TRBV5-1,TRBD2,TRBJ2-7,CDLPSGAYEQYF,TGCGACCTACCAAGCGGGGCTTACGAGCAGTACTTC
.,TRBV7-3,.,TRBJ1-2,CASSLDIQTNYGYTF,TGTGCCAGCAGCTTGGATATTCAGACTAACTATGGCTACACCTTC
.,TRBV20-1,.,TRBJ2-7,CSASEWADFEQYF,TGCAGTGCTAGTGAGTGGGCAGACTTCGAGCAGTACTTC
.,TRBV7-9,TRBD1,TRBJ2-5,CASSPPWRGGSRETQYF,TGTGCCAGCAGCCCCCCGTGGCGAGGGGGCAGTCGAGAGACCCAGTACTTC
few,TRBV11-2,.,TRBJ1-6,CASSSPDLNSPLHF,TGTGCCAGCAGCTCCCCGGACCTGAATTCACCCCTCCACTTT
.,TRBV7-3,.,TRBJ2-2,CASSPGSWTGELFF,TGTGCCAGCAGCCCCGGTTCATGGACCGGGGAGCTGTTTTTT
.,TRBV30,TRBD1,TRBJ1-4,CAWSSLRTGGGGTNEKLFF,TGTGCCTGGAGTTCCCTTCGGACAGGGGGCGGTGGAACTAATGAAAAACTGTTTTTT
.,TRBV4-1,.,TRBJ1-5,CASSQDSHNKIWPQHF,TGCGCCAGCAGCCAAGACAGCCATAATAAGATCTGGCCCCAGCATTTT
.,TRBV9,.,TRBJ2-5,CASSAVRASETQYF,TGTGCCAGCAGCGCGGTCAGGGCTTCGGAGACCCAGTACTTC
.,TRBV28,.,TRBJ1-4,CASSSEGEKLFF,TGTGCCAGCAGTTCGGAGGGGGAAAAACTGTTTTTT
.,TRBV12-3/TRBV12-4,.,TRBJ1-1,CASTYSGYTEAFF,TGTGCCAGCACCTACTCGGGATACACTGAAGCTTTCTTT
.,TRBV14,TRBD2,TRBJ2-2,CASSQGTTPTGELFF,TGTGCCAGCAGCCAGGGGACTACGCCGACCGGGGAGCTGTTTTTT
few,TRBV19,TRBD1,TRBJ1-2,CASSNRGTGFYGYTF,TGTGCCAGTAGTAACCGAGGGACAGGGTTTTATGGCTACACCTTC
.,TRBV7-8,TRBD1,TRBJ1-2,CASSFPGTGARGYTF,TGTGCCAGCAGCTTCCCCGGGACAGGGGCTCGGGGCTACACCTTC
.,TRBV5-1,.,TRBJ2-5,CASSPRIKTGSEETQYF,TGCGCCAGCAGCCCCCGAATAAAAACAGGGTCAGAAGAGACCCAGTACTTC
.,TRBV6-6,.,TRBJ1-1,CASSADRLNTEAFF,TGTGCCAGCAGCGCGGACCGATTGAACACTGAAGCTTTCTTT
.,TRBV19,TRBD1,TRBJ1-1,CASRDRANTEAFF,TGTGCCAGTAGGGACAGGGCGAACACTGAAGCTTTCTTT
.,TRBV7-2,.,TRBJ2-7,CASSFRGEQYF,TGTGCCAGCAGCTTCAGGGGCGAGCAGTACTTC
.,TRBV19,TRBD1,TRBJ1-1,CASSIGGDSNTEAFF,TGTGCCAGTAGTATAGGAGGGGACAGCAACACTGAAGCTTTCTTT
.,TRBV7-9,.,TRBJ2-5,CASSSGETQYF,TGTGCCAGCAGCTCGGGGGAGACCCAGTACTTC
.,TRBV11-1,.,TRBJ1-2,CASSPGDKGYTF,TGTGCCAGCAGCCCCGGGGACAAGGGCTACACCTTC
once,TRBV9,.,TRBJ2-2,CASSVGFGELFF,TGTGCCAGCAGCGTAGGCTTCGGGGAGCTGTTTTTT
.,TRBV5-1,.,TRBJ2-3,CASSLWGDETDTQYF,TGCGCCAGCAGCTTATGGGGGGATGAAACAGATACGCAGTATTTT
few,TRBV7-2,TRBD2,TRBJ2-6,CASALWGGSSGANVLTF,TGTGCCAGCGCCCTGTGGGGGGGGAGCTCTGGGGCCAACGTCCTGACTTTC
.,TRBV4-1,.,TRBJ1-6,CASSQGTSRDPLHF,TGCGCCAGCAGCCAAGGGACGTCCCGTGATCCCCTCCACTTT
once,TRBV3-1/TRBV3-2,.,TRBJ1-2,CASSQGAGAGYGYTF,TGTGCCAGCAGCCAAGGCGCGGGTGCCGGCTATGGCTACACCTTC
.,TRBV13,TRBD1,TRBJ2-7,CASSPTGTGRQYF,TGTGCCAGCAGCCCCACCGGGACAGGGCGACAGTACTTC
few,TRBV19,.,TRBJ2-5,CASNSPGGSQETQYF,TGTGCCAGCAATTCCCCGGGGGGCTCCCAAGAGACCCAGTACTTC
.,TRBV5-1,.,TRBJ1-6,CASRTTPSSYNSPLHF,TGCGCCAGCAGAACTACCCCGAGCTCCTATAATTCACCCCTCCACTTT
.,TRBV9,.,TRBJ2-5,CASSPRGGYQETQYF,TGTGCCAGCTCCCCCAGGGGAGGGTACCAAGAGACCCAGTACTTC
.,TRBV2,.,TRBJ1-6,CASSESFASNSPLHF,TGTGCCAGCAGTGAAAGCTTCGCCAGTAATTCACCCCTCCACTTT
.,TRBV30,.,TRBJ1-1,CAWSLSGWVTEAFF,TGTGCCTGGAGTCTCTCGGGGTGGGTCACTGAAGCTTTCTTT
.,TRBV2,.,TRBJ1-2,CASNPDTGNYGYTF,TGTGCCAGCAACCCGGACACGGGGAACTATGGCTACACCTTC
.,TRBV11-2,.,TRBJ2-3,CASSLVYGASTDTQYF,TGTGCCAGCAGCTTAGTGTATGGGGCTAGCACAGATACGCAGTATTTT
.,TRBV5-4,TRBD1,TRBJ2-7,CASRQQGARYEQYF,TGTGCCAGCAGGCAACAGGGGGCCAGGTACGAGCAGTACTTC
few,TRBV9,.,TRBJ1-4,CASSVGPTNEKLFF,TGTGCCAGCAGCGTAGGACCAACTAATGAAAAACTGTTTTTT
.,TRBV9,.,TRBJ1-5,CASSLCTPVGNQPQHF,TGTGCCAGCAGCCTTTGTACACCGGTGGGCAATCAGCCCCAGCATTTT
.,TRBV6-6,.,TRBJ1-1,CASPNNTEAFF,TGTGCCAGCCCCAATAACACTGAAGCTTTCTTT